The 31 T cell receptor beta chains below come from one sample, sequenced in a study of cytomegalovirus exposure and HLA in healthy donors. Use of 60 Vbeta and 13 Jbeta primers characterized the PCR. Using immunoSEQ multiplex PCR, the repertoire was profiled, and TCRdb retains in-frame clones only, with some absent. The table shows roughly 180,000 clones, with 60% to 80% occurring only once. The sequenced sample was PBMCs. The receptors come from a man aged 50-59 years in good health and CMV-seropositive.

This chain uses TRBV9 with TRBJ1-1, with TRBD1 matching 12 bases. This CDR3 is built from 15 residues. The V and J ends lost 4 bases and 2 bases, in that order; junction bases with no gene match: 3. Germline V gives CDR1 SGDLS, CDR2 YYNGEE. CDR3 nucleotide sequence: TGTGCCAGCAGCTTGGGACAGGGGGCTAACACTGAAGCTTTCTTT. It is translated as CASSLGQGANTEAFF.

V usage is TRBV11-2 and J usage is TRBJ2-7, with D maybe TRBD1 (6 bases). CDR1 and CDR2 (germline): SGHAT, FQNNGV. This CDR3 spans 14 amino acids. The V end lost 3 bases, the J end lost 7 bases, and 16 bases lay between the germline ends. The DNA for the CDR3 is TGTGCCAGCAGCTTTTCCACAGGGTTATGGGAGCAGTACGTC. Encoded protein: CASSFSTGLWEQYV.

V gene TRBV27 combines with J gene TRBJ1-6; a weak D match, TRBD1 (6 bases). Trimming pared 4 bases from V and 2 bases from J, leaving 9 bases between. CDR3 length: 15 residues. Germline assignment: CDR1 MNHEY and CDR2 SMNVEV (reference sequence). The CDR3 nucleotides read TGTGCCAGCAGTTCCCGGACAGCCTATAATTCACCCCTCCACTTT. It specifies CASSSRTAYNSPLHF.

The chain links TRBV29-1 to TRBJ2-3; maybe TRBD2 (7 bases). Looked up from germline, CDR1 is SQVTM and CDR2 is ANQGSEA. The CDR3 is 13 amino acids. V dropped 2 bases and J dropped 4 bases, with 10 bases sitting between them. CDR3 sequence: CSVEKGGSDTQYF. In nucleotides, the CDR3 is TGCAGCGTTGAAAAGGGGGGGTCAGATACGCAGTATTTT.

The chain has TRBV11-3 and TRBJ2-7; perhaps TRBD2 as D (6 bases). V lost 5 bases, J lost 7 bases, and 21 bases lay in between. CDR1 and CDR2 from the germline V gene are SGHNT and YENEEA. The CDR3 covers 15 residues. Here the CDR3 DNA reads TGTGCCAGCAGCCCGGCGGGGACGGGGTTTACGGAGCAGTACTTC. Amino acid sequence: CASSPAGTGFTEQYF.

CDR3 residues: CASSLPWTGGAGYTF. CDR3 in DNA: TGTGCCAGCAGTTTACCCTGGACAGGGGGCGCTGGCTACACCTTC. The V and J genes are TRBV28 and TRBJ1-2; 11 bases line up with TRBD1. The CDR3 length is 15 residues. V lost 2 bases to trimming and J lost 7 bases; unmatched junction nucleotides: 6. Germline V gene data show CDR1 as MDHEN and CDR2 as SYDVKM.

The rearrangement joins TRBV7-9 to TRBJ2-7; no clear D. The CDR3 has 14 amino acids. Trimming pared 5 bases from V and 5 bases from J, leaving 16 bases between. The germline V gene encodes CDR1 SEHNR and CDR2 FQNEAQ (reference sequence). The CDR3 DNA sequence: TGTGCCAGCAGCCGACCCGGAGTGGTGCACGAGCAGTACGTC. Its protein product is CASSRPGVVHEQYV.

The V call is TRBV6-1, the J call TRBJ2-7; 10 nucleotides match TRBD1. The germline CDR1 and CDR2 sequences are MNHNS and SASEGT. The CDR3 length is 14 residues. V gave up 6 bases and J gave up 3 bases; unmatched junction bases: 5. CDR3 DNA: TGTGCCAGCAGCCGGACAGGGGGTTTCTACGAGCAGTACGTC. It translates to CASSRTGGFYEQYV.

The V call is TRBV28, the J call TRBJ2-3; a weak D match, TRBD2 (6 bases). The CDR3 totals 15 residues. CDR1 and CDR2 from the germline V gene are MDHEN and SYDVKM. Between the trimmed V and J ends, which lost 2 bases and 5 bases, there was a span of 14 bases. For the CDR3, the DNA is TGTGCCAGCAGTTTAGGAGGGCCCCGAGGAGATACGCAGTATTTT. Its protein is CASSLGGPRGDTQYF.

DNA of the CDR3: TGTGCCATCAGTGAGTTGGGGGGGGGTCGCACTGAAGCTTTCTTT. Translation gives CAISELGGGRTEAFF. This chain links TRBV10-3 with TRBJ1-1, with a possible D match to TRBD1 (5 bases). V lost 1 base, J lost 4 bases, and 13 bases lay in between. CDR1 is ENHRY and CDR2 is SYGVKD in the germline V gene. The CDR3 consists of 15 residues.

The rearrangement links TRBV7-9 to TRBJ2-7; 9 bases fit TRBD1. V shed 3 bases, J shed 4 bases, and the junction held 4 bases outside the gene matches. This CDR3 spans 14 amino acids. The V gene's germline CDR1 is SEHNR and CDR2 FQNEAQ (reference sequence). In DNA, the CDR3 is TGTGCCAGCAGCTTTGGGACAGGGAATTACGAGCAGTACTTC. Its protein product is CASSFGTGNYEQYF. The full variable domain, rest sourced from reference TRBV7-9 and TRBJ2-7, is DTGVSQNPRHKITKRGQNVTFRCDPISEHNRLYWYRQTLGQGPEFLTYFQNEAQLEKSRLLSDRFSAERPKGSFSTLEIQRTEQGDSAMYLCASSFGTGNYEQYFGPGTRLTVT.

This clone was counted a few times. The chain employs TRBV29-1 and TRBJ2-5, with TRBD1 identical over 8 bases. The CDR3 is 14 residues long. J lost 2 bases, V lost 5 bases, and 7 bases had no gene match. CDR1 and CDR2 (germline): SQVTM, ANQGSEA. In nucleotides, the CDR3 is TGCAGCGTTTCGAAGGACAGGGAACAAGAGACCCAGTACTTC. Translation gives CSVSKDREQETQYF.

The CDR3 here is CASSQGANYNEQFF. The CDR3 DNA follows: TGTGCCAGCAGCCAAGGGGCCAACTACAATGAGCAGTTCTTC. The rearrangement uses TRBV7-7 and TRBJ2-1; a possible D gene is TRBD1 (5 bases). CDR3 length equals 14 residues. Trimming cost V 5 bases and J 3 bases, with 11 bases left between them. Germline CDR1 is SSHAT and CDR2 is FNYEAQ (reference sequence).

This clone was counted a single time. DNA of the CDR3: TGTGCCAGCAGTTTAAATCCCCAGATTTGGTACGAGCAGTACTTC. It encodes CASSLNPQIWYEQYF. The chain employs TRBV27 and TRBJ2-7, with no clear D. From germline, CDR1 is MNHEY and CDR2 SMNVEV (reference sequence). The V gene lost 2 bases and the J gene lost 4 bases, with 15 bases spanning the gap. The CDR3 has 15 residues.

V usage is TRBV28 and J usage is TRBJ1-5, with 10 bases aligning to TRBD1. The CDR3 has 17 residues. V dropped 1 base and J dropped 1; count of bases not matched to a gene: 4. Germline CDR1 MDHEN, CDR2 SYDVKM. CDR3 sequence (DNA): TGTGCCAGCAGTTTATCGGGACAGGGGTTGAGCAATCAGCCCCAGCATTTT. Its translation is CASSLSGQGLSNQPQHF.

This chain links TRBV6-1 with TRBJ1-6; D is uncertain. Trimming pared 4 bases from V and 9 bases from J, leaving 4 bases between. Germline V lookup: CDR1 MNHNS, CDR2 SASEGT. CDR3 length: 11 amino acids. DNA of the CDR3: TGTGCCAGCAGTGCGTTTTCACCCCTCCACTTT. Its translation is CASSAFSPLHF.

This chain connects TRBV6-5 to TRBJ2-5, with 7 bases aligning to TRBD1. Germline CDR1 and CDR2: MNHEY and SVGAGI. V lost 5 bases and J lost 3; bases outside the gene matches: 3. CDR3 length: 13 amino acids. The CDR3, as DNA: TGTGCCAGCAGTCGGGACAGAAAAGAGACCCAGTACTTC. This encodes CASSRDRKETQYF.

This clone was counted only a few times. The chain recombines TRBV27 with TRBJ1-4; D call uncertain. Trimming cost V 1 base and J 0 bases, with 6 bases left between them. From germline, CDR1 is MNHEY and CDR2 SMNVEV (reference sequence). The CDR3 totals 15 residues. CDR3 sequence (DNA): TGTGCCAGCAGTTTATTCAGTTCAACTAATGAAAAACTGTTTTTT. This translates into CASSLFSSTNEKLFF.

Only one count was recorded for this clone. The V call is TRBV28, the J call TRBJ1-4; TRBD1 is a possible D gene (5 bases). This CDR3 contains 15 residues. The V end was cut by 8 bases, the J end by 2 bases, with 15 bases between. Germline loops: CDR1 MDHEN, CDR2 SYDVKM. The CDR3, as DNA: TGTGCCAGCTTTCGATCTGGGGGGACTAATGAAAAACTGTTTTTT. It specifies CASFRSGGTNEKLFF.

J is TRBJ2-3 and V is TRBV7-6; 8 bases fit TRBD2. V lost 5 bases, J lost 6 bases, and 10 bases stayed unmatched. The germline CDR1 and CDR2 sequences are SGHVS and FNYEAQ. The CDR3 loop spans 15 amino acids. As DNA, the CDR3 is TGTGCCAGCAGCACAGGAGCGGGGGTGGCGGATACGCAGTATTTT. Translated: CASSTGAGVADTQYF.

The rearrangement joins TRBV7-9 to TRBJ1-2, with D unclear. The CDR3 has 16 residues. Germline V lookup: CDR1 SEHNR, CDR2 FQNEAQ (reference sequence). The V gene lost 0 bases and the J gene lost 4 bases, with 15 bases spanning the gap. CDR3 region: CASSLALVQRPYGYTF. The CDR3 DNA is TGTGCCAGCAGCTTAGCGTTGGTTCAGCGCCCCTATGGCTACACCTTC.

This clone has just one count. The chain recombines TRBV7-2 with TRBJ1-2, with TRBD1 as a possible D gene (6 bases). V dropped 8 bases and J dropped 4 bases, with 20 bases sitting between them. This CDR3 has 15 amino acids. CDR1 and CDR2 (germline): SGHTA, FQGNSA. The CDR3 DNA follows: TGTGCCAGCGAACTACAGGGTTCATCAGGCTATGGCTACACCTTC. Protein sequence: CASELQGSSGYGYTF.

There are a few counts of this clone. The rearrangement joins TRBV7-3 to TRBJ2-1; TRBD2 matches at 7 bases. J lost 5 bases, V lost 2 bases, and 6 bases had no gene match. CDR3 length: 15 residues. The germline gives CDR1 SGHTA, CDR2 FQGTGA. The CDR3 spells CASSLQGLSNNEQFF. The DNA for the CDR3 is TGTGCCAGCAGCTTACAGGGACTATCCAACAATGAGCAGTTCTTC.

The chain links TRBV5-6 to TRBJ2-7; D possibly corresponds to TRBD2 (6 bases). Germline assignment: CDR1 SGHDT and CDR2 YYEEEE. The CDR3 runs to 13 residues. The germline V and J ends were trimmed by 4 bases and 11 bases, with 19 bases remaining between them. The CDR3 sequence is CASSAYDGGAKYF. For the CDR3, the DNA is TGTGCCAGCAGCGCGTACGACGGGGGAGCAAAGTACTTC.

This chain uses TRBV10-1 with TRBJ2-3, with D maybe TRBD1 (6 bases). CDR1 is WNHNN and CDR2 is SYGVQD in the germline V gene (reference sequence). CDR3 length: 14 amino acids. Deletions cut 3 bases from V and 2 bases from J, with 9 bases between. The CDR3, as DNA: TGCGCCAGCAGTGAAGACAGGTACACAGATACGCAGTATTTT. It codes for CASSEDRYTDTQYF.

The chain combines TRBV18 with TRBJ2-7; the match to TRBD1 covers 9 bases. The V gene's germline CDR1 is KGHSH and CDR2 LQKENI. Trimming at V came to 9 bases and at J to 1 base, leaving 7 bases not matched to a gene. CDR3 length equals 14 residues. The CDR3 spells CASSDRGSSYEQYF. CDR3 sequence (DNA): TGTGCCAGTTCAGACAGGGGGTCGTCCTACGAGCAGTACTTC.

The rearrangement uses TRBV28 and TRBJ2-5, with 10 bases that match TRBD1. V was pared by 4 bases and J by 4 bases, with 15 bases of the junction left unmatched. Germline loops: CDR1 MDHEN, CDR2 SYDVKM. The CDR3 extends over 18 amino acids. The CDR3 region has the DNA TGTGCCAGCAGTTCCCCTCCTAGGACAGGGGGTATGCGAGAGACCCAGTACTTC. Translated, it gives CASSSPPRTGGMRETQYF.

This chain links TRBV5-8 with TRBJ1-2, with D uncertain. Trimming cost V 4 bases and J 0 bases, with 16 bases left between them. The germline gives CDR1 SGHTS, CDR2 YDEGEE. This CDR3 has 16 residues. The CDR3 DNA is TGTGCCAGCAGCCCCCCCTTGGGAGAAGCTAACTATGGCTACACCTTC. Its translation is CASSPPLGEANYGYTF.

J is TRBJ1-1 and V is TRBV9; 7 nucleotides align to TRBD1. The CDR3 extends over 15 amino acids. Unmatched junction bases numbered 3, after V lost 0 bases and J lost 1 base. Germline loops: CDR1 SGDLS, CDR2 YYNGEE. CDR3: CASSVVGGSNTEAFF. The CDR3 DNA follows: TGTGCCAGCAGCGTAGTAGGGGGCTCGAACACTGAAGCTTTCTTT.

The CDR3 nucleotides read TGTGCCAGCAGCCAAATCACAGGACTAGCTAACTATGGCTACACCTTC. As protein: CASSQITGLANYGYTF. The chain links TRBV7-2 to TRBJ1-2; TRBD1 might be the D (5 bases). The CDR3 length is 16 residues. V lost 5 bases, J lost 0 bases, and 16 bases lay in between. Germline V lookup: CDR1 SGHTA, CDR2 FQGNSA.

The V and J genes are TRBV19 and TRBJ1-4; D unclear. Germline V gene lookup returns CDR1 LNHDA and CDR2 SQIVND (reference sequence). The CDR3 has 14 residues. V lost 2 bases to trimming and J lost 4 bases, with 8 bases between them. The CDR3 is CASSITGVNEKLFF. The DNA for the CDR3 is TGTGCCAGTAGTATAACCGGGGTTAATGAAAAACTGTTTTTT.